This TCR beta chain emerged from a study of T cell responses to AZD1222 COVID-19 vaccine (dated by TCRdb to the early 2020s). About the investigation overall: TCR sequencing covered about 230 trial participants: about 210 given two doses of AZD1222 and 26 given two doses of MenACWY control vaccine. Trial participants were enrolled into age subgroups of 18-55, 56-69 and 70-plus years, which contained around 140, 26 and 57 TCR-sequenced participants, respectively.

The sample's time point label, in plain terms: about 28 days (+/-7) after the second vaccine dose. AZD1222 recipients given second doses at about 4 weeks or at about 12 weeks were pooled, since spike-specific TCR depth and breadth were not found to differ between the two schedules. The vaccinee samples were drawn from two UK trials, COV001 and COV002, one of which was a single-blind randomized controlled phase 2/3 trial testing AZD1222 (ChAdOx1 nCoV-19) in healthy adults. For TCRbeta chain sequencing, PBMC samples from trial participants were taken at day 0 and at day 28 after the second dose. The CDR3, from cysteine to phenylalanine, totals 17 residues. The CDR3 DNA has 51 bases and is translated from base 1. Germline trimming amounts to 7 bases on V and 0 bases on J, with 9 as the count of junction bases outside the gene matches. The germline V gene gives CDR1 as MDHEN and CDR2 as SYDVKM. Worth noting for this clone: This receptor's antigen is unknown. No much larger clone is present one base from it, and per-base qualities are unavailable.

Points the paper makes about the study in general: After two AZD1222 doses, both the breadth and the depth of spike-specific TCRs were significantly higher than at day 0 and than in MenACWY recipients. Most participants were white British and females outnumbered males, and the authors suggested that clonal diversity may have been underestimated. Vaccine-associated CD4 TCRs spanned the whole spike protein, with dominant responses in regions 160-218 and 743-854. Reportedly, almost half of the unique spike-specific TCRs recognized epitopes lying outside the regions that are mutated in the B.1.351 and B.1.1.7 variants. Conclusions about previously exposed vaccinees were limited because only six AZD1222 recipients were SARS-CoV-2 seropositive at baseline. Because no samples from the day 14 peak response were available, repertoires could be characterized only after the peak T cell response. The 56-69-year group was small, and its depth increase did not reach significance, likely because of low power.

The CDR3 regions of human TCRbeta chains were subjected to immunosequencing. In the authors' own workflow: Repertoire TCRs were matched against a reference library of SARS-CoV-2-specific TCRs generated with the MIRA antigen-specificity platform. Breadth was defined as the fraction of unique TCRs that were SARS-CoV-2-associated, and depth was defined as the fraction of total T cells that were SARS-CoV-2-associated. Using the MIRA data, each spike-specific TCR was assigned both to the spike region to which the TCR was reactive and to a CD4 or CD8 class. Log10-transformed breadth and depth values were compared by one-way ANOVA with Sidak's multiple comparisons tests. TCRdb limited this immuneACCESS table to in-frame rearrangements with V and J called. A share of clones is missing; checked studies link under half to unresolved V genes, and the rest is unexplained. Clonal size and the V and J genes are those of that table, whereas D and trimming came from the DNA. Across this sample there are 190,000 or so clones, with 80% to 95% seen only once. The ten largest clonotypes hold 3.4% of the sample.

Recombination linked TRBV28 to TRBJ2-6, with 7 middle bases fitting TRBD1. The sample consisted of peripheral blood, taken 28 days after the second AZD1222 dose. The source is an adult who received the AZD1222 COVID-19 vaccine. The DNA is TGTGCCAGCACCGCACGGACAGGCACCTCTGGGGCCAACGTCCTGACTTTC. It encodes CASTARTGTSGANVLTF. The CDR3 plus the reference TRBV28 and TRBJ2-6 genes for the other parts give the full variable domain: DVKVTQSSRYLVKRTGEKVFLECVQDMDHENMFWYRQDPGLGLRLIYFSYDVKMKEKGDIPEGYSVSREKKERFSLILESASTNQTSMYLCASTARTGTSGANVLTFGAGSRLTVL.